Shown below are 17 T cell receptor beta chains from a single sample sequenced in a study of blood T cell repertoires in COVID-19. TCRdb's copy holds only in-frame clones and misses some; the assay was immunoSEQ multiplex PCR. The sample contains roughly 200,000 clones, around 83% of which appear only once. The sample comprised peripheral blood. All receptors derive from a human donor in a cohort sampled during active COVID-19.

The rearrangement links TRBV4-1 to TRBJ2-3, with 13 bases lining up with TRBD2. Germline values: CDR1 MGHRA, CDR2 YSYEKL. This CDR3 is built from 18 residues. The trim removed 4 bases at V and 2 bases at J, leaving 9 bases unmatched. CDR3 loop: CASSPRTSGSSPTDTQYF. The CDR3 region has the DNA TGCGCCAGCAGCCCCCGGACTAGCGGGAGTAGCCCCACAGATACGCAGTATTTT.

This sequence joins TRBV9 and TRBJ2-3, with 10 bases identical to TRBD2. The CDR3 totals 15 residues. V lost 4 bases, J lost 2 bases, and 4 bases stayed unmatched. The germline CDR1 and CDR2 sequences are SGDLS and YYNGEE. CDR3 loop: CASSPTSGLTDTQYF. The CDR3 region has the DNA TGTGCCAGCAGCCCGACTAGCGGGCTCACAGATACGCAGTATTTT.

The rearrangement uses TRBV10-3 and TRBJ2-1; TRBD2 agrees at 7 bases. The length of the CDR3 is 15 residues. V lost 0 bases to trimming and J lost 8 bases; unmatched junction nucleotides: 7. Germline assignment: CDR1 ENHRY and CDR2 SYGVKD. CDR3 DNA sequence: TGTGCCATCAGTGAGTCGGAACTAGCGAGGGATGAGCAGTTCTTC. This translates into CAISESELARDEQFF.

This chain links TRBV19 with TRBJ2-3, with 15 bases aligning to TRBD2. V shed 4 bases, J shed 5 bases, and the junction held 13 bases outside the gene matches. CDR1 and CDR2 from the germline V gene are LNHDA and SQIVND (reference sequence). The length of the CDR3 is 19 residues. As DNA, the CDR3 is TGTGCCAGTAGTACAAGGGGGACTAGCGGGAGGATAAGAGGAGATACGCAGTATTTT. This encodes CASSTRGTSGRIRGDTQYF.

V gene TRBV7-9 combines with J gene TRBJ1-6; D remains ambiguous. Germline V gene data show CDR1 as SEHNR and CDR2 as FQNEAQ (reference sequence). Trimming removed 1 base from V and 9 bases from J, with 7 bases in between. The CDR3 consists of 13 residues. CDR3 coding DNA: TGTGCCAGCAGCTTAGGGGCGGGTTCACCCCTCCACTTT. Protein: CASSLGAGSPLHF.

The rearrangement uses TRBV27 and TRBJ1-1; 9 bases are a match to TRBD1. The CDR3 covers 14 residues. The junction had 12 bases not matched to a gene; V was cut back by 5 bases and J by 11 bases. Germline-derived CDR1 and CDR2 are MNHEY and SMNVEV (reference sequence). CDR3 region: CASSPGTGRRSAFF. The CDR3 DNA is TGTGCCAGCAGTCCCGGGACAGGGAGAAGGTCGGCTTTCTTT.

The rearrangement joins TRBV3-1 (or the pseudogene TRBV3-2) to TRBJ2-7; 9 bases align to TRBD2. V was pared by 0 bases and J by 4 bases, with 4 bases of the junction left unmatched. The CDR3 spans 15 residues. Germline CDR1 LGHDT, CDR2 YNNKEL (reference sequence). CDR3 loop: CASSQDLAGGYEQYF. CDR3 nucleotides: TGTGCCAGCAGCCAAGATCTCGCGGGAGGGTACGAGCAGTACTTC.

This clone was seen once. V gene TRBV6-6 combines with J gene TRBJ2-7; maybe TRBD2 (6 bases). This CDR3 contains 16 residues. Trimming took 0 bases from V and 4 from J, leaving 16 bases between them. Germline V CDR1 and CDR2: MNHNY, SVGAGI (reference sequence). The CDR3 protein is CASSYSRDGGKYEQYF. For the CDR3, the DNA is TGTGCCAGCAGTTACTCTAGGGACGGGGGAAAATACGAGCAGTACTTC.

The genes are TRBV2 and TRBJ2-7, with D perhaps matching TRBD1 (5 bases). Germline lookup yields CDR1 SNHLY and CDR2 FYNNEI. Between the trimmed V and J ends, which lost 3 bases and 2 bases, there was a span of 14 bases. CDR3 size: 15 residues. The CDR3 DNA sequence: TGTGCCAGCAGTGACAGGGCTGCTACTGCCTACGAGCAGTACTTC. It specifies CASSDRAATAYEQYF.

The chain employs TRBV15 and TRBJ1-1; D gene ambiguous. V gave up 0 bases and J gave up 2 bases, with 10 bases separating them. The CDR3 runs 15 residues. Looked up from germline, CDR1 is LNHNV and CDR2 is YYDKDF (reference sequence). The CDR3 here is CATSRDSGLNTEAFF. Here the CDR3 DNA reads TGTGCCACCAGCAGAGACAGCGGACTAAACACTGAAGCTTTCTTT.

The rearrangement joins TRBV4-1 to TRBJ2-1; tentatively, D is TRBD1 (5 bases). From germline, CDR1 is MGHRA and CDR2 YSYEKL. The V end was cut by 3 bases, the J end by 0 bases, with 15 bases between. The CDR3 is 17 amino acids. The CDR3 spells CASSHTTRGSSYNEQFF. In nucleotides, the CDR3 is TGCGCCAGCAGCCACACGACAAGGGGTAGCTCCTACAATGAGCAGTTCTTC.

The CDR3 nucleotides are TGTGCCAGCGTGGAACAGGGGAGAAACACCATATATTTT. Translating it yields CASVEQGRNTIYF. The chain has TRBV12-3 or TRBV12-4 and TRBJ1-3, with 7 bases that match TRBD1. The CDR3 has 13 residues. The V segment lost 8 bases and the J segment 5 bases; nucleotides outside the gene matches: 6.

This clone was observed many times. The V gene is TRBV7-2, the J gene TRBJ2-5, with TRBD2 matching over 9 bases. The V and J ends lost 6 bases and 2 bases, in that order; junction bases with no gene match: 7. This CDR3 is built from 15 residues. Germline V lookup: CDR1 SGHTA, CDR2 FQGNSA. The CDR3 nucleotides read TGTGCCAGCAGGGTTGTTAGCGGGAGTCAAGAGACCCAGTACTTC. This sequence encodes CASRVVSGSQETQYF.

The CDR3 DNA reads TGTGCCACCGCGAACGAAAATGGCTACACCTTC. Its protein product is CATANENGYTF. The J gene is TRBJ1-2, the V gene TRBV19; no clear D gene. CDR3 length equals 11 residues. Germline CDR1 LNHDA, CDR2 SQIVND (reference sequence). Trimming removed 10 bases at V and 6 bases at J, with 12 bases between.

The V gene is TRBV7-8, the J gene TRBJ2-2; 7 bases map to TRBD2. From germline, CDR1 is SGHVS and CDR2 FQNEAQ. The CDR3 has 16 residues. With 7 bases clipped from V and 2 bases from J, the junction kept 10 bases outside the gene matches. CDR3 in DNA: TGTGCCAGCAAAAGGGACTACGGCCCCAACACCGGGGAGCTGTTTTTT. Protein: CASKRDYGPNTGELFF.

The chain links TRBV27 to TRBJ1-6; perhaps TRBD1 as D (6 bases). V was pared by 5 bases and J by 6 bases, with 14 bases between. The CDR3 length is 15 residues. Germline-derived CDR1 and CDR2 are MNHEY and SMNVEV (reference sequence). CDR3 coding DNA: TGTGCCAGCAGTCAATTACAGGGTTCTAATTCACCCCTCCACTTT. Amino acid sequence: CASSQLQGSNSPLHF.

V is TRBV7-9 and J is TRBJ2-2; perhaps TRBD1 as D (7 bases). Between the trimmed V and J ends, which lost 3 bases and 6 bases, there was a span of 20 bases. CDR3 size: 17 residues. The germline V gene encodes CDR1 SEHNR and CDR2 FQNEAQ (reference sequence). CDR3 protein: CASSLAQGGVSPGELFF. CDR3 DNA: TGTGCCAGCAGCTTGGCGCAGGGGGGAGTTAGCCCCGGGGAGCTGTTTTTT. Full variable domain (rest looked up from reference TRBV7-9 and TRBJ2-2): DTGVSQNPRHKITKRGQNVTFRCDPISEHNRLYWYRQTLGQGPEFLTYFQNEAQLEKSRLLSDRFSAERPKGSFSTLEIQRTEQGDSAMYLCASSLAQGGVSPGELFFGEGSRLTVL.